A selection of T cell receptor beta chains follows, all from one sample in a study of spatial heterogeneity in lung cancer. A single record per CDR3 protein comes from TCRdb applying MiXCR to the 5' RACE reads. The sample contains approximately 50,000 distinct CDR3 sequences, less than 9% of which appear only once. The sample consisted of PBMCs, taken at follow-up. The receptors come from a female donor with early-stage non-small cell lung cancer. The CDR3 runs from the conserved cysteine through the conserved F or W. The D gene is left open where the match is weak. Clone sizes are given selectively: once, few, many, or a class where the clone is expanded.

CDR3 DNA: TGCAGTGCTAGAGATCTCGGCGGGGGAGCACCTGAGCAGTTCTTC; CDR3 protein: CSARDLGGGAPEQFF; V gene: TRBV20-1; D gene: TRBD2; clone size: many; J gene: TRBJ2-1
CDR3 DNA: TGCGCCAGACCCCTTCGACAGGGGACTCGTCATAAGACGAACACCGGGGAGCTGTTTTTT; CDR3 protein: CARPLRQGTRHKTNTGELFF; V gene: TRBV5-1; D gene: TRBD1; clone size: many; J gene: TRBJ2-2
CDR3 DNA: TGCGCCAGCAGCGAGGCCCTGAACACTGAAGCTTTCTTT; CDR3 protein: CASSEALNTEAFF; V gene: TRBV4-1; D gene: NA; clone size: NA; J gene: TRBJ1-1
CDR3 DNA: TGTGCCAGCAGTTACGGGGGGGGAAAGGCTTTCTTT; CDR3 protein: CASSYGGGKAFF; V gene: TRBV6-5; D gene: NA; clone size: many; J gene: TRBJ1-1
CDR3 DNA: TGCGCCAGCCAGCTCACAGCGACAGGGGGCTTAGAGACCCAGTACTTC; CDR3 protein: CASQLTATGGLETQYF; V gene: TRBV5-1; D gene: TRBD1; clone size: many; J gene: TRBJ2-5
CDR3 DNA: TGTGCCAGCAGCTTGGCCGGGACGGTCGGGGACATTCAGTACTTC; CDR3 protein: CASSLAGTVGDIQYF; V gene: TRBV5-6; D gene: NA; clone size: NA; J gene: TRBJ2-4
CDR3 DNA: TGCAGTGCTAACCCCCGGGCCCGGAGGTACGAGACCCAGTACTTC; CDR3 protein: CSANPRARRYETQYF; V gene: TRBV20-1; D gene: NA; clone size: NA; J gene: TRBJ2-5
CDR3 DNA: TGTGCCAGCAGCGTAGACGGGGGGAGCTCCTACAATGAGCAGTTCTTC; CDR3 protein: CASSVDGGSSYNEQFF; V gene: TRBV9; D gene: TRBD2; clone size: many; J gene: TRBJ2-1
CDR3 DNA: TGTGCCAGCAGCTTACTACAGGGGTTGAGGACTGAAGCTTTCTTT; CDR3 protein: CASSLLQGLRTEAFF; V gene: TRBV7-2; D gene: TRBD1; clone size: NA; J gene: TRBJ1-1
CDR3 DNA: TGTGCCAGCAGCCATCGTGGCTGGAAGGGGAACACTGAAGCTTTCTTT; CDR3 protein: CASSHRGWKGNTEAFF; V gene: TRBV3-1; D gene: NA; clone size: NA; J gene: TRBJ1-1
CDR3 DNA: TGTGCCAACAGCCAAGGCCCCCCAGGGGCAGGTAACGAGCAGTACTTC; CDR3 protein: CANSQGPPGAGNEQYF; V gene: TRBV4-2; D gene: NA; clone size: many; J gene: TRBJ2-7
CDR3 DNA: TGCGCCAGCAGCCCCCTGGCATCGAACACTGAAGCTTTCTTT; CDR3 protein: CASSPLASNTEAFF; V gene: TRBV5-1; D gene: NA; clone size: NA; J gene: TRBJ1-1
CDR3 DNA: TGTGCCTATCCGCAGGGGATCGGCTATGGCTACACCTTC; CDR3 protein: CAYPQGIGYGYTF; V gene: TRBV2; D gene: NA; clone size: many; J gene: TRBJ1-2
CDR3 DNA: TGTGCCAGCAGTGCCCCGACAGGGGGCGACGAGACCCAGTACTTC; CDR3 protein: CASSAPTGGDETQYF; V gene: TRBV2; D gene: TRBD1; clone size: many; J gene: TRBJ2-5
CDR3 DNA: TGCGCCAGCAGCTCGATACAGAACTATGGCTACACCTTC; CDR3 protein: CASSSIQNYGYTF; V gene: TRBV5-1; D gene: NA; clone size: many; J gene: TRBJ1-2
CDR3 DNA: TGCAGCGTGGGCCGTAGGTCGAACACCGGGGAGCTGTTTTTT; CDR3 protein: CSVGRRSNTGELFF; V gene: TRBV29-1; D gene: NA; clone size: many; J gene: TRBJ2-2
CDR3 DNA: TGTGCCAGCAGCCGAAGCGGGGTTAATGAGCAGTTCTTC; CDR3 protein: CASSRSGVNEQFF; V gene: TRBV7-9; D gene: TRBD2; clone size: many; J gene: TRBJ2-1
CDR3 DNA: TGCAGTGCTAGCCCAGGGGGGACAGGGGGTTACGAGCAGTACTTC; CDR3 protein: CSASPGGTGGYEQYF; V gene: TRBV20-1; D gene: TRBD1; clone size: many; J gene: TRBJ2-7